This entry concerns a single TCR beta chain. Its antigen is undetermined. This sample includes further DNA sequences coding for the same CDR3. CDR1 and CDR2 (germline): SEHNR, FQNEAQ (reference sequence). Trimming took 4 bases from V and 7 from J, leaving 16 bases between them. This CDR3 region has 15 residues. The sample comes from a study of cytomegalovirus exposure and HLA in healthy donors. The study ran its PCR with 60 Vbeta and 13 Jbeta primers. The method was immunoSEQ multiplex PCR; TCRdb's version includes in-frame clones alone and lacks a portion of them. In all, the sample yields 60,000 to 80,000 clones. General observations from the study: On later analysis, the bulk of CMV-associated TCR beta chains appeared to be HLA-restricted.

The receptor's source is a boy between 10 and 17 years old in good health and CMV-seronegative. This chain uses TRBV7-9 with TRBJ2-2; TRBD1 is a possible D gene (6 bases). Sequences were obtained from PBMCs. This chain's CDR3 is CASSYRQGPGGELFF. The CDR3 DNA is TGTGCCAGCAGCTATAGGCAGGGGCCAGGCGGGGAGCTGTTTTTT.